Listed here is a single T cell receptor (beta chain). Its antigen is unknown. A far larger clone is one nucleotide away, so this likely arose from a read error. The sample holds other DNA sequences that translate to the same CDR3. This CDR3 comprises 14 residues. CDR1 and CDR2 (germline): MRHNA, SNTAGT. The data were obtained in a study of shared clonotypes between healthy human individuals. Study outcomes and limitations: The diversity represented, both genetic and in exposure history, was limited by few donors.

For each subset, genomic DNA was distributed in equal portions over several immunoSEQ plates. Generated by immunoSEQ multiplex PCR, the TCRdb table keeps only in-frame clones and is missing some. Of 450,000 to 650,000 clones in the sample, roughly four fifths are singletons; the top ten hold around 11%. There were only Caucasian adults among the donors, and all lived in Nashville, Tennessee. The sample taken for sequencing was PBMCs. This chain uses TRBV6-4 with TRBJ1-2, with 7 positions matching TRBD1. This sequence was found in a woman aged 40 to 50 in good health. Some clones in this sample may be carry-over from other donors' samples. CDR3 nucleotide sequence: TGCGCCAGCAGTCGGGACAGAAGTAACTATGGCTACACCTTC. It encodes CASSRDRSNYGYTF.